These T cell receptor beta chains were read from a single sample in a study of long-term antiretroviral therapy in people with HIV. The method was immunoSEQ multiplex PCR; TCRdb's version includes in-frame clones alone and lacks a portion of them. The sample consists of about 20,000 clones, over 75% of them appearing once. The starting material was unsorted PBMCs, obtained nearly 4.5 years before starting antiretroviral therapy. The receptors shown here come from a woman in her twenties or thirties with HIV. The CDR3 runs from the conserved cysteine through the conserved F or W. Fields, in order: V gene, clone size, J gene, D gene, CDR3 DNA, CDR3 protein. D genes are given only for firm matches. Rows give clone size only sometimes, using once, few, many, or a class for an expanded clone.

v_call: TRBV29-1
clone_size: .
j_call: TRBJ1-1
d_call: .
cdr3_nt: TGCAGCGTTGAAGGGACAGAAATTGCCTCGGGGAACACTGAAGCTTTCTTT
cdr3_aa: CSVEGTEIASGNTEAFF

v_call: TRBV29-1
clone_size: .
j_call: TRBJ2-7
d_call: TRBD1
cdr3_nt: TGCAGCGGGGGGACAGGGCTCTCCTACGAGCAGTACTTC
cdr3_aa: CSGGTGLSYEQYF

v_call: TRBV14
clone_size: .
j_call: TRBJ2-5
d_call: .
cdr3_nt: TGTGCCAGCAGCCAAGAGCACGGGGAGACCCAGTACTTC
cdr3_aa: CASSQEHGETQYF

v_call: TRBV2
clone_size: .
j_call: TRBJ1-1
d_call: .
cdr3_nt: TGTGCCAGCAGTTCTCGACAGATGACTGAAGCTTTCTTT
cdr3_aa: CASSSRQMTEAFF

v_call: TRBV2
clone_size: .
j_call: TRBJ2-2
d_call: .
cdr3_nt: TGTGCCAGCAAGCTGCCCCCCTTGAACACCGGGGAGCTGTTTTTT
cdr3_aa: CASKLPPLNTGELFF

v_call: TRBV13
clone_size: .
j_call: TRBJ2-7
d_call: .
cdr3_nt: TGTGCCAGCAGCTTAAACTATCTGGCAGAGCAGTACTTC
cdr3_aa: CASSLNYLAEQYF

v_call: TRBV4-1
clone_size: .
j_call: TRBJ1-6
d_call: .
cdr3_nt: TGCGCCAGCAGCCCTTGGACCTTGGGCGGTTCACCCCTCCACTTT
cdr3_aa: CASSPWTLGGSPLHF

v_call: TRBV5-5
clone_size: .
j_call: TRBJ1-3
d_call: .
cdr3_nt: TGTGCCAGCAGCTTGGGACAGAGCTCTGGAAACACCATATATTTT
cdr3_aa: CASSLGQSSGNTIYF

v_call: TRBV11-2
clone_size: .
j_call: TRBJ2-1
d_call: TRBD2
cdr3_nt: TGTGCCAGCAGCTTCACTAGCGGGTTCAACAATGAGCAGTTCTTC
cdr3_aa: CASSFTSGFNNEQFF

v_call: TRBV4-3
clone_size: .
j_call: TRBJ2-2
d_call: .
cdr3_nt: TGCGCCAGCAGCCCCCAGACTCATTCGAACACCGGGGAGCTGTTTTTT
cdr3_aa: CASSPQTHSNTGELFF

v_call: TRBV5-6
clone_size: once
j_call: TRBJ1-2
d_call: .
cdr3_nt: TGTGCCAGCAGCTTGGGGACAGATTTCTATGGCTACACCTTC
cdr3_aa: CASSLGTDFYGYTF

v_call: TRBV28
clone_size: .
j_call: TRBJ2-7
d_call: .
cdr3_nt: TGTGCCAGCAGCCCTACCGAGGGGGGCTTCTGGGAGCAGTACTTC
cdr3_aa: CASSPTEGGFWEQYF

v_call: TRBV21-1
clone_size: .
j_call: TRBJ1-5
d_call: .
cdr3_nt: TGTGCCAGCAGCGTCGTCGGGCAGGGGCATCAGCCCCAGCATTTT
cdr3_aa: CASSVVGQGHQPQHF

v_call: TRBV5-1
clone_size: .
j_call: TRBJ1-4
d_call: .
cdr3_nt: TGCGCCAGCAGCTTGGCCCCGGGATCTGCAACTAATGAAAAACTGTTTTTT
cdr3_aa: CASSLAPGSATNEKLFF

v_call: TRBV6-5
clone_size: .
j_call: TRBJ2-7
d_call: TRBD2
cdr3_nt: TGTGCCAGCAGTTACATACCTAGCGGCCCCTACGAGCAGTACTTC
cdr3_aa: CASSYIPSGPYEQYF

v_call: TRBV25-1
clone_size: once
j_call: TRBJ1-2
d_call: TRBD1
cdr3_nt: TGTGCCAGCAGTGAACCGGGACAGGGCATCTATGGCTACACCTTC
cdr3_aa: CASSEPGQGIYGYTF

v_call: TRBV14
clone_size: .
j_call: TRBJ1-1
d_call: TRBD1
cdr3_nt: TGTGCCAGCAGCCATCCCACAGGGGGCAACACTGAAGCTTTCTTT
cdr3_aa: CASSHPTGGNTEAFF

v_call: TRBV7-2
clone_size: .
j_call: TRBJ1-1
d_call: .
cdr3_nt: TGTGCCAGCAGCTTAACTGGCAGGCTTAACACTGAAGCTTTCTTT
cdr3_aa: CASSLTGRLNTEAFF

v_call: TRBV19
clone_size: .
j_call: TRBJ2-7
d_call: TRBD1
cdr3_nt: TGTGCCAGTAGCAAAGGGACAGGGGGCCGGCGTGTCTACGAGCAGTACTTC
cdr3_aa: CASSKGTGGRRVYEQYF

v_call: TRBV9
clone_size: .
j_call: TRBJ1-1
d_call: .
cdr3_nt: TGTGCCAGCAGCGCGGATTTAAGGCTGGGTGAAGCTTTCTTT
cdr3_aa: CASSADLRLGEAFF

v_call: TRBV10-1
clone_size: .
j_call: TRBJ1-2
d_call: TRBD1
cdr3_nt: TGCGCCAGCAGTAGCGGACAGGGAGCCGGTGGCTACACCTTC
cdr3_aa: CASSSGQGAGGYTF

v_call: TRBV10-3
clone_size: .
j_call: TRBJ2-3
d_call: TRBD1
cdr3_nt: TGTGCCATCGAGGAACAGGGGTTCGCAGATACGCAGTATTTT
cdr3_aa: CAIEEQGFADTQYF

v_call: TRBV9
clone_size: .
j_call: TRBJ1-3
d_call: .
cdr3_nt: TGTGCCAGCAGCCCCCAAGCGGGGAGAAACACCATATATTTT
cdr3_aa: CASSPQAGRNTIYF

v_call: TRBV2
clone_size: once
j_call: TRBJ2-7
d_call: TRBD1
cdr3_nt: TGTGCCAGCAGGAGGGACAGCTTCTACGAGCAGTACTTC
cdr3_aa: CASRRDSFYEQYF

v_call: TRBV5-1
clone_size: .
j_call: TRBJ2-5
d_call: TRBD2
cdr3_nt: TGCGCCAGCAGCTTGTCCCTCGGACTAGCGGGCCTTGGGAAAGAGACCCAGTACTTC
cdr3_aa: CASSLSLGLAGLGKETQYF

v_call: TRBV7-7
clone_size: .
j_call: TRBJ2-5
d_call: TRBD2
cdr3_nt: TGTGCCAGCAGCTTAGCGCGCAGCGGGGGGGAATTGTACCAAGAGACCCAGTACTTC
cdr3_aa: CASSLARSGGELYQETQYF

v_call: TRBV5-1
clone_size: few
j_call: TRBJ2-2
d_call: .
cdr3_nt: TGCGCCAGCAGCTTTGAAAGGCCTCCCACCGGGGAGCTGTTTTTT
cdr3_aa: CASSFERPPTGELFF

v_call: TRBV27
clone_size: .
j_call: TRBJ1-3
d_call: .
cdr3_nt: TGTGCCAGCAGCCCTCGTACAGGGCTCGGAAACACCATATATTTT
cdr3_aa: CASSPRTGLGNTIYF

v_call: TRBV19
clone_size: .
j_call: TRBJ2-1
d_call: TRBD1
cdr3_nt: TGTGCCAGTAGTATAGACAGGGGGCGAAATGAGCAGTTCTTC
cdr3_aa: CASSIDRGRNEQFF

v_call: TRBV4-1
clone_size: .
j_call: TRBJ1-3
d_call: TRBD1
cdr3_nt: TGCGCCAGCAGCCAGGGCGTTCAGGGGGCGAGGGCTGGAAACACCATATATTTT
cdr3_aa: CASSQGVQGARAGNTIYF

v_call: TRBV15
clone_size: .
j_call: TRBJ2-7
d_call: TRBD2
cdr3_nt: TGTGCCACCAGCAGAGACGGGGGGGGTCCCTACGAGCAGTACTTC
cdr3_aa: CATSRDGGGPYEQYF

v_call: TRBV4-1
clone_size: .
j_call: TRBJ2-7
d_call: .
cdr3_nt: TGCGCCAGCAGCCAAGTGGGCGGGACAGCCTTGGGGGAGCAGTACTTC
cdr3_aa: CASSQVGGTALGEQYF

v_call: TRBV7-9
clone_size: .
j_call: TRBJ2-2
d_call: TRBD2
cdr3_nt: TGTGCCAGCAGCTTAGTCCCTAGCGGGGGCGGGGAGCTGTTTTTT
cdr3_aa: CASSLVPSGGGELFF

v_call: TRBV2
clone_size: .
j_call: TRBJ1-1
d_call: TRBD1
cdr3_nt: TGTGCCAGCAGCACTCCGGGACAGGGGACGAACACTGAAGCTTTCTTT
cdr3_aa: CASSTPGQGTNTEAFF

v_call: TRBV19
clone_size: .
j_call: TRBJ1-2
d_call: .
cdr3_nt: TGTGCCAGTAGTATTATGACAAATAACTATGGCTACACCTTC
cdr3_aa: CASSIMTNNYGYTF

v_call: TRBV19
clone_size: .
j_call: TRBJ1-3
d_call: .
cdr3_nt: TGTGCCAGTAGTATCTCAGGGGCTGGAAACACCATATATTTT
cdr3_aa: CASSISGAGNTIYF

v_call: TRBV6-5
clone_size: .
j_call: TRBJ2-1
d_call: TRBD1
cdr3_nt: TGTGCCCTCGGGGACAGCAGAACTAATGAGCAGTTCTTC
cdr3_aa: CALGDSRTNEQFF

v_call: TRBV6-5
clone_size: .
j_call: TRBJ1-6
d_call: TRBD1
cdr3_nt: TGTGCCAGCAGTCGACAGGGGGCTAGCTCACCCCTCCACTTT
cdr3_aa: CASSRQGASSPLHF

v_call: TRBV6-5
clone_size: .
j_call: TRBJ1-5
d_call: .
cdr3_nt: TGTGCCAGCAGCCCCCCAGGTCAGCCCCAGCATTTT
cdr3_aa: CASSPPGQPQHF

v_call: TRBV14
clone_size: .
j_call: TRBJ2-2
d_call: TRBD1
cdr3_nt: TGTGCCAGCAGCCAAACTGGGGACAGGGGACACGGGGAGCTGTTTTTT
cdr3_aa: CASSQTGDRGHGELFF

v_call: TRBV19
clone_size: once
j_call: TRBJ1-1
d_call: .
cdr3_nt: TGTGCCAGTAGTGGTCCGGCGGGGGACACTGAAGCTTTCTTT
cdr3_aa: CASSGPAGDTEAFF

v_call: TRBV18
clone_size: .
j_call: TRBJ1-2
d_call: TRBD1
cdr3_nt: TGTGCCAGCTCACCACCGTCTTTCAGGGGGCCTAACTATGGCTACACCTTC
cdr3_aa: CASSPPSFRGPNYGYTF

v_call: TRBV4-3
clone_size: once
j_call: TRBJ2-7
d_call: TRBD1
cdr3_nt: TGCGCCAGCAGCCAGGCGATTCCGGGACAGGGGTCCTACGAGCAGTACTTC
cdr3_aa: CASSQAIPGQGSYEQYF

v_call: TRBV7-6
clone_size: .
j_call: TRBJ2-5
d_call: .
cdr3_nt: TGTGCCAGCAGCTTAGAGGGGGGCCGCGGGCAAGAGACCCAGTACTTC
cdr3_aa: CASSLEGGRGQETQYF

v_call: TRBV30
clone_size: .
j_call: TRBJ1-1
d_call: .
cdr3_nt: TGTGCCTGGCCCTCAAGCGTGGGGACCGAGTTGAACACTGAAGCTTTCTTT
cdr3_aa: CAWPSSVGTELNTEAFF

v_call: TRBV7-2
clone_size: .
j_call: TRBJ2-3
d_call: TRBD1
cdr3_nt: TGTGCCAGCAGCGAACAGGGGGCATTCACAGATACGCAGTATTTT
cdr3_aa: CASSEQGAFTDTQYF

v_call: TRBV15
clone_size: .
j_call: TRBJ1-5
d_call: TRBD1
cdr3_nt: TGTGCCACCAGCAGAGACGGACAGGGGACAGGTCAGCCCCAGCATTTT
cdr3_aa: CATSRDGQGTGQPQHF

v_call: TRBV19
clone_size: .
j_call: TRBJ1-5
d_call: TRBD1
cdr3_nt: TGTGCCAGTAGTGTCCCAGGGGGTCAGCCCCAGCATTTT
cdr3_aa: CASSVPGGQPQHF

v_call: TRBV4-1
clone_size: .
j_call: TRBJ1-4
d_call: .
cdr3_nt: TGCGCCAGCAGCCAAGGTTTTGAAAAACTGTTTTTT
cdr3_aa: CASSQGFEKLFF

v_call: TRBV18
clone_size: .
j_call: TRBJ1-3
d_call: TRBD1
cdr3_nt: TGTGCCAGCTCACCACAGGGACAGGGTGTCGGAAACACCATATATTTT
cdr3_aa: CASSPQGQGVGNTIYF

v_call: TRBV15
clone_size: .
j_call: TRBJ2-2
d_call: .
cdr3_nt: TGTGCCACCAGCAGAGTAAGGCAGGGCCTCACCGGGGAGCTGTTTTTT
cdr3_aa: CATSRVRQGLTGELFF

v_call: TRBV10-1
clone_size: once
j_call: TRBJ2-1
d_call: TRBD2
cdr3_nt: TGCGCCAGCAGGTCACCGGGACTAGCGGGGGACTCCTACAATGAGCAGTTCTTC
cdr3_aa: CASRSPGLAGDSYNEQFF

v_call: TRBV7-2
clone_size: .
j_call: TRBJ1-2
d_call: .
cdr3_nt: TGTGCCAGCAGCTTAGGACCAGGCTACACCTTC
cdr3_aa: CASSLGPGYTF

v_call: TRBV27
clone_size: .
j_call: TRBJ2-3
d_call: .
cdr3_nt: TGTGCCAGCAGTTTACTCCCTACGAAGGCGAGCACAGATACGCAGTATTTT
cdr3_aa: CASSLLPTKASTDTQYF

v_call: TRBV5-1
clone_size: .
j_call: TRBJ1-4
d_call: .
cdr3_nt: TGCGCCAGCAGCCCCCGACCCGGAGGTGGCACTAATGAAAAACTGTTTTTT
cdr3_aa: CASSPRPGGGTNEKLFF

v_call: TRBV27
clone_size: .
j_call: TRBJ1-1
d_call: .
cdr3_nt: TGTGCCAGCAGTTTGGACCGCCCCTGGGCCACTGAAGCTTTCTTT
cdr3_aa: CASSLDRPWATEAFF

v_call: TRBV7-9
clone_size: .
j_call: TRBJ2-6
d_call: .
cdr3_nt: TGTGCCAGCAGCTTAGACCTGGGGGCCAACGTCCTGACTTTC
cdr3_aa: CASSLDLGANVLTF